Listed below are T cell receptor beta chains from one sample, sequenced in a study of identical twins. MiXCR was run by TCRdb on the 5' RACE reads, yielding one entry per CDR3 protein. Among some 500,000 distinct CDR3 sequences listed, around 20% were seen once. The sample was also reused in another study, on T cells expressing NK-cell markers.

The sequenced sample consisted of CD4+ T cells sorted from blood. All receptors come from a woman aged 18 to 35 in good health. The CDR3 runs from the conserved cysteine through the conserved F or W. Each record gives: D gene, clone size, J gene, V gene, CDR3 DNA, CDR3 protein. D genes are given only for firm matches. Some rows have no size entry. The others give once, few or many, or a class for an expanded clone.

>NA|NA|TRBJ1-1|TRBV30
TGTGCCTGGAGTGTACAGTTCGACTACACTGAAGCTTTCTTT
CAWSVQFDYTEAFF
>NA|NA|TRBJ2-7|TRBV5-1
TGCGCCAGCAGCTTGAGTGGCAAGGACCGCCCCTCCCAGCAGTACTTC
CASSLSGKDRPSQQYF
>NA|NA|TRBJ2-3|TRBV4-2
TGTGCCAGCAGCCGGTTGGGTGAGCGGTTCGAGACAGATACGCAGTATTTT
CASSRLGERFETDTQYF
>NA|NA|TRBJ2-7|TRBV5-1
TGCGCCAGCCGAGGAGCGCGGACCTACGAGCAGTACTTC
CASRGARTYEQYF
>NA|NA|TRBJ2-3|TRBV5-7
TGTGCCAGCAGCTTTTTTCAATTTCCCCCCGATACGCAGTATTTT
CASSFFQFPPDTQYF
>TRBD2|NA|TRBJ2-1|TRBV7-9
TGTGCCAGCAGGGGACTAGCGGAAAACAATGAGCAGTTCTTC
CASRGLAENNEQFF
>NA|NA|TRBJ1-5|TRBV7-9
TGTGCCAGCAGCTTAACTGCAGGGCTGCCCCAGCATTTT
CASSLTAGLPQHF
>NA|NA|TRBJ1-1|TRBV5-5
TGTGCCAGCAGCTCGCAGAACGGTGAAGCTTTCTTT
CASSSQNGEAFF
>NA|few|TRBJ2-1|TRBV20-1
TGCAGTGCTGGAGGAAGAGGCCCCCCTGACTCCAATGAGCAGTTCTTC
CSAGGRGPPDSNEQFF
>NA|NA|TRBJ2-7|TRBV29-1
TGCAGCGCCCTGGTGGGGGCCGACTACGAGCAGTACTTC
CSALVGADYEQYF
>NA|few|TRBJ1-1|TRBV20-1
TGCAGTGCTATCCAACAGGGTCGGAACACTGAAGCTTTCTTT
CSAIQQGRNTEAFF